The 28 T cell receptor beta chains given below trace back to one sample, sequenced in a study of blood T cell repertoires in COVID-19. Libraries were prepared by immunoSEQ multiplex PCR; TCRdb keeps only in-frame clonotypes and omits some of them. The data contain fewer than 200,000 clones, 87% of them singletons. The sample was peripheral blood. Receptor source: a woman aged 55-69 years who had recovered from COVID-19.

This clone was seen just once. This chain uses TRBV7-9 with TRBJ1-4; 8 bases are shared with TRBD1. This CDR3 spans 13 amino acids. The junction had 12 bases not matched to a gene; V was cut back by 11 bases and J by 10 bases. Germline values: CDR1 SEHNR, CDR2 FQNEAQ (reference sequence). The CDR3, as DNA: TGTGCCGGACAACAACAGGGGGGTGTAAAACTGTTTTTT. Translated: CAGQQQGGVKLFF.

The chain carries TRBV7-9 and TRBJ1-2; D gene uncertain. V gave up 4 bases and J gave up 0 bases, with 9 bases separating them. The germline V gene encodes CDR1 SEHNR and CDR2 FQNEAQ (reference sequence). CDR3 length: 14 residues. For the CDR3, the DNA is TGTGCCAGCAGCTCGGGGTGGGCTAACTATGGCTACACCTTC. This encodes CASSSGWANYGYTF.

The chain uses TRBV7-9 and TRBJ1-5, with D uncertain. The ends were cut back, 0 bases at V and 1 base at J, with 4 bases in the middle. In germline, CDR1 is SEHNR, CDR2 FQNEAQ (reference sequence). The CDR3 has 14 residues. The CDR3 protein is CASSLARSNQPQHF. The CDR3 DNA reads TGTGCCAGCAGCTTAGCCAGGAGCAATCAGCCCCAGCATTTT.

This chain uses TRBV24-1 with TRBJ2-5; D unresolved. Trimming stripped 6 bases from V and 0 bases from J, with 7 bases between. The CDR3 consists of 13 residues. Germline lookup yields CDR1 KGHDR and CDR2 SFDVKD. CDR3 amino acids: CATSNDNQETQYF. The CDR3 DNA is TGTGCCACCAGTAACGACAACCAAGAGACCCAGTACTTC.

V gene TRBV2 combines with J gene TRBJ2-1; 8 bases agree with TRBD2. This CDR3 comprises 15 residues. V shed 7 bases, J shed 3 bases, and the junction held 8 bases outside the gene matches. Germline CDR1 and CDR2: SNHLY and FYNNEI. DNA for the CDR3: TGTGCCAGCACCGCGGAGCGGGGGATCTACAATGAGCAGTTCTTC. Amino acids: CASTAERGIYNEQFF.

The chain is built from TRBV7-2 and TRBJ2-7; TRBD1 might be the D (6 bases). This CDR3 has 14 residues. V lost 5 bases and J 6 bases, leaving 17 bases between the germline ends. Germline V CDR1 and CDR2: SGHTA, FQGNSA. DNA of the CDR3: TGTGCCAGCAGCATACGATTACAGGGCGGCGAGCAGTACTTC. The encoded protein is CASSIRLQGGEQYF. Drawing the rest from reference TRBV7-2 and TRBJ2-7, the complete variable domain is GAGVSQSPSNKVTEKGKDVELRCDPISGHTALYWYRQSLGQGLEFLIYFQGNSAPDKSGLPSDRFSAERTGGSVSTLTIQRTQQEDSAVYLCASSIRLQGGEQYFGPGTRLTVT.

This chain joins TRBV24-1 and TRBJ2-1; D unclear. CDR1 is KGHDR, CDR2 SFDVKD, per germline. The V gene lost 0 bases and the J gene lost 4 bases, with 6 bases spanning the gap. The CDR3 consists of 14 residues. This CDR3 is CATSDLKLYNEQFF. CDR3 DNA sequence: TGTGCCACCAGTGATTTGAAGCTTTACAATGAGCAGTTCTTC.

The CDR3 spells CASSIIWQRSSYNSPLHF. CDR3 bases: TGTGCCAGTAGTATTATCTGGCAGAGGAGCTCCTATAATTCACCCCTCCACTTT. The chain employs TRBV19 and TRBJ1-6; D gene unclear. Per germline, CDR1 LNHDA and CDR2 SQIVND (reference sequence). V gave up 3 bases and J gave up 0 bases, with 15 bases separating them. The length of the CDR3 is 18 residues.

The rearrangement links TRBV2 to TRBJ2-7, with TRBD2 matching over 7 bases. With 7 bases clipped from V and 0 bases from J, the junction kept 9 bases outside the gene matches. The CDR3 contains 15 residues. Germline values: CDR1 SNHLY, CDR2 FYNNEI. Written as DNA, the CDR3 is TGTGCCAGCACTGCAGCGGGGAGTCACTCCTACGAGCAGTACTTC. Protein sequence: CASTAAGSHSYEQYF.

The V and J genes are TRBV19 and TRBJ1-1, with unresolved D. Trimming removed 6 bases from V and 0 bases from J, with 11 bases in between. CDR1 and CDR2 (germline): LNHDA, SQIVND (reference sequence). The CDR3 is made up of 14 amino acids. DNA of the CDR3: TGTGCCAGTAGAACTGCGTTTATGAACACTGAAGCTTTCTTT. It translates to CASRTAFMNTEAFF.

J is TRBJ2-4 and V is TRBV29-1; 7 positions match TRBD1. V trimming: 3 bases; J trimming: 5 bases; junction bases outside the gene matches: 1. The CDR3 loop spans 12 amino acids. The germline CDR1 and CDR2 sequences are SQVTM and ANQGSEA. CDR3 residues: CSVEQGENIQYF. The CDR3 coding sequence is TGCAGCGTTGAGCAGGGGGAAAACATTCAGTACTTC.

The chain has TRBV30 and TRBJ1-6, with TRBD1 matching 9 bases. The length of the CDR3 is 13 residues. Losses at the gene ends were 5 bases for V and 5 bases for J; bases not matched to a gene: 1. Germline V CDR1 and CDR2: GTSNPN, SVGIG (reference sequence). CDR3 DNA sequence: TGTGCCTGGGGGGACAGGGATAATTCACCCCTCCACTTT. Translated, it gives CAWGDRDNSPLHF.

The V call is TRBV6-5, the J call TRBJ1-6; no clear D. Deletions cut 2 bases from V and 7 bases from J, with 6 bases between. The CDR3 has 13 residues. Germline V gene lookup returns CDR1 MNHEY and CDR2 SVGAGI. The CDR3 DNA reads TGTGCCAGCAGTTACGCCGGGAATTCACCCCTCCACTTT. This translates into CASSYAGNSPLHF.

The chain carries TRBV9 and TRBJ1-1; D remains ambiguous. The CDR3 is made up of 13 amino acids. The germline gives CDR1 SGDLS, CDR2 YYNGEE. With 2 bases removed from V and 5 bases from J, the gap between germline ends came to 10 bases. CDR3 amino acids: CASSVQRGTEAFF. DNA of the CDR3: TGTGCCAGCAGCGTTCAGCGAGGGACTGAAGCTTTCTTT.

The chain couples TRBV5-1 to TRBJ1-1; 7 nucleotides line up with TRBD1. The CDR3 has 14 residues. J gave up 1 base and V 2 bases, and 2 bases lay outside the gene matches. Germline loops: CDR1 SGHRS, CDR2 YFSETQ. CDR3 protein: CASSFDRANTEAFF. CDR3 in DNA: TGCGCCAGCAGCTTCGACAGGGCGAACACTGAAGCTTTCTTT.

The V and J genes are TRBV2 and TRBJ1-5, with D possibly TRBD1 on 5 matching bases. The V end lost 3 bases, the J end lost 9 bases, and 18 bases lay between the germline ends. CDR3 size: 15 residues. Germline V CDR1 and CDR2: SNHLY, FYNNEI. DNA of the CDR3: TGTGCCAGCAGTGATAACGGACAAAGCCTGGGGCCCCAGCATTTT. Translated: CASSDNGQSLGPQHF.

This rearrangement joins TRBV10-2 to TRBJ2-2, with 11 bases aligning to TRBD2. The junction had 8 bases not matched to a gene; V was cut back by 6 bases and J by 5 bases. The CDR3 totals 16 residues. CDR1 is WSHSY and CDR2 is SAAADI in the germline V gene. DNA of the CDR3: TGCGCCAGCAGGGGCAGACTAGCGGGGATTACCGGGGAGCTGTTTTTT. It codes for CASRGRLAGITGELFF.

V usage is TRBV2 and J usage is TRBJ2-1, with 10 positions matching TRBD2. The CDR3 is 15 amino acids. V trimming: 3 bases; J trimming: 9 bases; junction bases outside the gene matches: 8. Germline V gives CDR1 SNHLY, CDR2 FYNNEI. The CDR3 protein is CASSDSSGGGGEQFF. CDR3 DNA: TGTGCCAGCAGTGACTCTAGCGGGGGAGGGGGTGAGCAGTTCTTC.

The V call is TRBV6-1, the J call TRBJ2-1, with D possibly matching TRBD2 (5 bases). Germline values: CDR1 MNHNS, CDR2 SASEGT. CDR3 size: 13 residues. V dropped 1 base and J dropped 10 bases, with 11 bases sitting between them. Here the CDR3 reads CASSEGIKREQFF. CDR3 nucleotide sequence: TGTGCCAGCAGTGAAGGGATAAAGCGGGAGCAGTTCTTC.

The chain combines TRBV11-2 with TRBJ2-3; D unresolved. Germline lookup yields CDR1 SGHAT and CDR2 FQNNGV. The CDR3 is 14 residues long. The V end lost 3 bases, the J end lost 1 base, and 8 bases lay between the germline ends. CDR3 sequence (DNA): TGTGCCAGCAGCTTTACAGACCGCACAGATACGCAGTATTTT. Its translation is CASSFTDRTDTQYF.

The rearrangement uses TRBV6-4 and TRBJ1-2, with TRBD1 identical over 8 bases. The CDR3 is 18 residues long. The germline CDR1 and CDR2 sequences are MRHNA and SNTAGT. J lost 2 bases, V lost 4 bases, and 15 bases had no gene match. The chain's CDR3 is CASSGLDRESGSNYGYTF. In nucleotides, the CDR3 is TGTGCCAGCAGTGGTCTGGACAGGGAAAGCGGGTCGAACTATGGCTACACCTTC.

This clone was counted a few times. The V call is TRBV6-1, the J call TRBJ2-7; a possible D gene is TRBD1 (6 bases). This CDR3 has 14 residues. Germline V gives CDR1 MNHNS, CDR2 SASEGT. V was clipped by 2 bases and J by 6 bases, with 14 bases between them. The CDR3 DNA is TGTGCCAGCAGTGAAAGGGGCAGGGGCTCCGAGCAGTACTTC. It yields the protein CASSERGRGSEQYF.

The V gene is TRBV16, the J gene TRBJ2-7; 7 positions agree with TRBD1. The germline gives CDR1 KGHSY, CDR2 FQNENV. Trimming removed 3 bases from V and 1 base from J; junction bases left unmatched: 3. The CDR3 covers 14 residues. The CDR3 coding sequence is TGTGCCAGCAGCCATGCGACAGGGTCCTACGAGCAGTACTTC. Residues: CASSHATGSYEQYF.

The chain recombines TRBV28 with TRBJ2-5; TRBD2 aligns across 7 bases. V lost 1 base, J lost 4 bases, and 3 bases stayed unmatched. Germline V CDR1 and CDR2: MDHEN, SYDVKM. The CDR3 sequence is 14 residues long. The CDR3 coding sequence is TGTGCCAGCAGTTTATCCTCGGGGGGAGAGACCCAGTACTTC. Its protein is CASSLSSGGETQYF.

The V gene is TRBV7-9, the J gene TRBJ2-2; D ambiguous. Looked up from germline, CDR1 is SEHNR and CDR2 is FQNEAQ (reference sequence). Trimming cost V 5 bases and J 3 bases, with 13 bases left between them. CDR3 length: 15 amino acids. The CDR3 region has the DNA TGTGCCAGCAGCCTCCCGCGACTCCACACCGGGGAGCTGTTTTTT. Protein sequence: CASSLPRLHTGELFF.

This clone was detected only once. J is TRBJ1-4 and V is TRBV19; D gene uncertain. Germline CDR1 LNHDA, CDR2 SQIVND (reference sequence). This CDR3 comprises 11 residues. V was cut by 4 bases and J by 7 bases, with 4 bases left in between. The CDR3: CASSKSEKLFF. DNA for the CDR3: TGTGCCAGTAGTAAGAGTGAAAAACTGTTTTTT.

The chain carries TRBV14 and TRBJ1-1, with a weak D call TRBD1 (5 bases). The CDR3 extends over 16 amino acids. CDR1 and CDR2 from the germline V gene are SGHDN and FVKESK. With 1 base removed from V and 2 bases from J, the gap between germline ends came to 14 bases. CDR3 coding DNA: TGTGCCAGCAGCCAAGTCCGGACACTTTTAAACACTGAAGCTTTCTTT. This encodes CASSQVRTLLNTEAFF.

The chain carries TRBV28 and TRBJ2-5; TRBD2 matches 13 bases. From germline, CDR1 is MDHEN and CDR2 SYDVKM. CDR3 size: 13 residues. The trim removed 9 bases at V and 9 bases at J, leaving 7 bases unmatched. The CDR3 spells CASCPLAGGSQYF. DNA for the CDR3: TGTGCCAGTTGCCCACTAGCGGGGGGGTCCCAGTACTTC.